One sample yielded the 24 T cell receptor beta chains listed below, sequenced in a study of T cells in Graves' hyperthyroidism and ophthalmopathy. Amplified regions were TCR beta CDR3 sequences from RNA transcripts. A set of HTBI primers served as the primers for a first-round RT-PCR of the TCR CDR3. TCRdb reprocessed the multiplex PCR reads via MiXCR and lists one record per CDR3 protein. The repertoire holds more than 350,000 distinct CDR3 sequences, with around 14% as singletons. The specimen sequenced was blood. The receptors stem from a woman aged 30 to 39 with Graves' hyperthyroidism.

There are many counts of this clonotype. The chain combines TRBV2 with TRBJ2-1; D call uncertain. The CDR3 is 11 residues long. V was cut by 7 bases and J by 8 bases, with 9 bases left in between. Germline lookup yields CDR1 SNHLY and CDR2 FYNNEI. The CDR3 protein is CASTVNHEQFF. The CDR3 DNA reads as TGTGCCAGCACGGTCAACCATGAGCAGTTCTTC.

This clonotype was seen repeatedly, ten times or more. The chain links TRBV9 to TRBJ1-2; possibly TRBD1 for D (5 bases). Germline CDR1 is SGDLS and CDR2 is YYNGEE. Trimming took 4 bases from V and 4 from J, leaving 14 bases between them. This CDR3 region has 14 residues. CDR3 residues: CASSPDPDSYGYTF. For the CDR3, the DNA is TGTGCCAGCAGCCCCGACCCTGACAGCTATGGCTACACCTTC.

This clonotype was recorded many times. V usage is TRBV20-1 and J usage is TRBJ2-7; 9 positions agree with TRBD2. The germline V gene has CDR1 DFQATT and CDR2 SNEGSKA (reference sequence). With V trimmed by 8 bases and J by 1 base, 3 bases remained unmatched. The CDR3 covers 12 residues. This chain's CDR3 is CSCGLASYEQYF. The CDR3 DNA reads as TGCAGTTGCGGACTAGCGTCCTACGAGCAGTACTTC.

The rearrangement links TRBV12-3 or TRBV12-4 to TRBJ1-6; the match to TRBD1 covers 8 bases. The trim removed 1 base at V and 8 bases at J, leaving 7 bases unmatched. This CDR3 comprises 16 residues. CDR3 sequence (DNA): TGTGCCAGCAGTTTAGAGGGGACAGGACTACATTCACCCCTCCACTTT. Protein: CASSLEGTGLHSPLHF.

The chain couples TRBV12-3 or TRBV12-4 to TRBJ2-3; D not certain. Trimming took off 6 bases at V and 8 bases at J, with 18 bases between the two ends. This CDR3 comprises 14 residues. The CDR3 DNA reads as TGTGCCAGCAGAAGCTCAAATGTCCCAGGTACGCAGTATTTT. Translated: CASRSSNVPGTQYF.

This clonotype was detected ten times or more. The chain is built from TRBV10-3 and TRBJ2-5; 11 bases align to TRBD1. The CDR3 contains 16 residues. The germline gives CDR1 ENHRY, CDR2 SYGVKD. V was pared by 6 bases and J by 3 bases, with 9 bases of the junction left unmatched. The CDR3 sequence is CAISPQDRGPEETQYF. In nucleotides, the CDR3 is TGTGCCATCAGCCCCCAGGACAGGGGGCCCGAAGAGACCCAGTACTTC.

This clonotype was seen repeatedly, ten times or more. The CDR3 DNA is TGTGCCAGCAGTGCCCCGGGACTCAAGAGCTATAATTCACCCCTCCACTTT. It codes for CASSAPGLKSYNSPLHF. The chain is built from TRBV28 and TRBJ1-6, with D maybe TRBD1 (5 bases). The CDR3 sequence is 17 residues long. Germline V gene sequence: CDR1 MDHEN, CDR2 SYDVKM. Trimming shortened V by 5 bases and J by 3 bases, and 17 bases separated the two germline ends.

This clonotype was detected many times. The genes are TRBV6-1 and TRBJ2-2; the match to TRBD2 covers 13 bases. Germline assignment: CDR1 MNHNS and CDR2 SASEGT. Trimming at V came to 7 bases and at J to 6 bases, leaving 8 bases not matched to a gene. This CDR3 is built from 16 residues. The CDR3 spells CASNLVGLAGAGELFF. CDR3 nucleotides: TGTGCCAGCAATCTGGTTGGACTAGCGGGAGCCGGGGAGCTGTTTTTT.

The chain recombines TRBV5-1 with TRBJ2-5; D ambiguous. V was shortened by 0 bases and J by 4 bases, with 7 bases between the two germline ends. CDR1 is SGHRS and CDR2 is YFSETQ in the germline V gene. The CDR3 consists of 13 residues. CDR3 loop: CASSLDGPETQYF. CDR3 DNA sequence: TGCGCCAGCAGCTTGGACGGTCCAGAGACCCAGTACTTC.

The chain links TRBV5-1 to TRBJ2-1; 11 bases are a match to TRBD2. Germline assignment: CDR1 SGHRS and CDR2 YFSETQ. The V gene end was trimmed by 4 bases and the J gene end by 7 bases; junction bases not matched to a gene: 19. CDR3 length equals 19 residues. CDR3 loop: CASSQQPSSGLAVRNEQFF. CDR3 coding DNA: TGCGCCAGCAGCCAACAACCGTCTTCGGGACTAGCGGTTCGAAATGAGCAGTTCTTC.

This clonotype was seen only a few times. V is TRBV20-1 and J is TRBJ1-1; D gene unclear. The V and J ends lost 4 bases and 4 bases respectively, with 19 bases between them. The CDR3 totals 15 residues. The germline V gene encodes CDR1 DFQATT and CDR2 SNEGSKA (reference sequence). As DNA, the CDR3 is TGCAGTGCTAACCCCGCGGCTGAAATGGCCACTGAAGCTTTCTTT. Residues: CSANPAAEMATEAFF.

The chain recombines TRBV10-2 with TRBJ2-5, with 12 bases fitting TRBD2. There are 15 residues in the CDR3. Trimming took 6 bases from V and 1 from J; bases not matched to a gene: 3. Germline-derived CDR1 and CDR2 are WSHSY and SAAADI. The CDR3 protein is CASRETSGSQETQYF. Here the CDR3 DNA reads TGCGCCAGCAGAGAGACTAGCGGGAGCCAAGAGACCCAGTACTTC.

This rearrangement joins TRBV15 to TRBJ1-2; D gene unclear. Germline CDR1 is LNHNV and CDR2 is YYDKDF (reference sequence). Deletions cut 9 bases from V and 4 bases from J, with 18 bases between. This CDR3 is built from 14 residues. CDR3 sequence (DNA): TGTGCCACAACACCCGACGGAGGAGGCTATGGCTACACCTTC. Protein sequence: CATTPDGGGYGYTF.

V gene TRBV6-1 combines with J gene TRBJ2-2; TRBD2 aligns across 8 bases. The CDR3 contains 17 residues. The germline CDR1 and CDR2 sequences are MNHNS and SASEGT. V shed 5 bases and J 0 bases; nucleotides not matched to a gene: 8. This chain's CDR3 is CASSPIAGPANTGELFF. DNA for the CDR3: TGTGCCAGCAGTCCGATAGCGGGACCAGCGAACACCGGGGAGCTGTTTTTT.

This clonotype was detected a few times. The chain uses TRBV20-1 and TRBJ2-1; D ambiguous. CDR3 length: 13 residues. Germline V gene lookup returns CDR1 DFQATT and CDR2 SNEGSKA (reference sequence). Trimming left V 3 bases short and J 9 bases short, with 15 bases between. CDR3 sequence: CSASAHSGREQFF. For the CDR3, the DNA is TGCAGTGCTAGTGCGCATTCCGGGCGTGAGCAGTTCTTC.

This chain uses TRBV4-1 with TRBJ2-5; D may be TRBD1 (5 bases). V lost 0 bases, J lost 5 bases, and 13 bases lay in between. In germline, CDR1 is MGHRA, CDR2 YSYEKL. The CDR3 loop spans 15 amino acids. CDR3 nucleotides: TGCGCCAGCAGCCAAGAAAAAGGGGATTGGGAGACCCAGTACTTC. Encoded protein: CASSQEKGDWETQYF.

This clonotype appeared a few times. The chain links TRBV19 to TRBJ2-2; 9 bases align to TRBD1. This CDR3 spans 16 amino acids. The V gene's germline CDR1 is LNHDA and CDR2 SQIVND (reference sequence). V shed 4 bases and J 9 bases; nucleotides not matched to a gene: 12. The CDR3 sequence is CASSTPSGTGNRELFF. The CDR3 DNA follows: TGTGCCAGTAGTACACCATCCGGGACAGGGAACAGGGAGCTGTTTTTT.

Regarding this clonotype: A much larger clone differs from this one at a single base, so this may be a read error. The chain uses TRBV11-2 and TRBJ1-5; D call uncertain. There are 15 residues in the CDR3. Germline values: CDR1 SGHAT, CDR2 FQNNGV. CDR3 DNA sequence: TGTGCCAGCAGCTTATCGGCCGACGGCCATCAGTCCCAGCATTTT. It codes for CASSLSADGHQSQHF.

There are many counts of this clonotype. The V gene is TRBV10-1, the J gene TRBJ2-5, with D possibly being TRBD1 (5 bases). The germline gives CDR1 WNHNN, CDR2 SYGVQD (reference sequence). Between the trimmed V and J ends, which lost 4 bases and 2 bases, there was a span of 8 bases. The CDR3 is 13 amino acids. The CDR3 coding sequence is TGCGCCAGCAGTGGATCAGGGCAAGAGACCCAGTACTTC. Encoded protein: CASSGSGQETQYF.

This clonotype has ten or more counts. The rearrangement links TRBV27 to TRBJ2-1, with D hard to call. CDR3 size: 15 residues. Between the trimmed V and J ends, which lost 7 bases and 7 bases, there was a span of 20 bases. CDR1 and CDR2 from the germline V gene are MNHEY and SMNVEV (reference sequence). In DNA form, the CDR3 reads TGTGCCAGCACCCCTTCCCGTGGGGTTCGAAATGAGCAGTTCTTC. Encoded protein: CASTPSRGVRNEQFF.

This clonotype has ten or more counts. The chain has TRBV2 and TRBJ2-5; D perhaps matches TRBD2 (5 bases). The CDR3 spans 15 residues. V was pared by 2 bases and J by 5 bases, with 15 bases between. CDR1 and CDR2 (germline): SNHLY, FYNNEI. In DNA, the CDR3 is TGTGCCAGCAGTGAAAGCGGCGTTGGAGCCGAGACCCAGTACTTC. It yields the protein CASSESGVGAETQYF.

This clonotype was observed many times. The chain uses TRBV20-1 and TRBJ2-7; tentative D call: TRBD2 (6 bases). CDR1 DFQATT and CDR2 SNEGSKA come from the germline V gene (reference sequence). V was trimmed by 3 bases and J by 2 bases, leaving 14 bases between them. CDR3 length: 14 residues. CDR3 loop: CSASRLASTYEQYF. DNA for the CDR3: TGCAGTGCTAGCCGGCTAGCGAGTACCTACGAGCAGTACTTC.

This clonotype was found many times. V usage is TRBV12-3 or TRBV12-4 and J usage is TRBJ1-2, with D perhaps matching TRBD1 (5 bases). This CDR3 is 14 amino acids long. Trimming stripped 7 bases from V and 8 bases from J, with 20 bases between. This CDR3 reads CASTSGTHSRGYTF. The DNA of the CDR3 is TGTGCCAGCACCTCCGGGACTCACTCTCGCGGCTACACCTTC.

This clonotype was seen many times. This chain uses TRBV27 with TRBJ2-3; possible D gene TRBD2, 6 bases. This CDR3 spans 16 amino acids. V was clipped by 1 base and J by 1 base, with 12 bases between them. Looked up from germline, CDR1 is MNHEY and CDR2 is SMNVEV (reference sequence). The CDR3 bases are TGTGCCAGCAGTTTATTCGGGGGACGGGGCACAGATACGCAGTATTTT. This encodes CASSLFGGRGTDTQYF.